Presented here are 9 T cell receptor beta chains from one specimen sequenced in a study of blood T cells in healthy people across ages (dated by TCRdb to between 2014 and 2017). Receptor libraries were prepared by 5' RACE. This sample was sequenced with an Illumina HiSeq 2500. A second PCR of roughly 7 to 11 cycles was performed with a sample-barcoded 5' primer and a J-beta primer mix. TCRdb reprocessed the public reads (quality trimming at Q25 with fastp, clone calling with MiXCR) and kept in-frame beta chains. Every entry covers one CDR3 protein and lists the most common genes and DNA from its rows. Here the sample has under 800,000 distinct CDR3 sequences; roughly 45% occur a single time. Of the sample, roughly 19% is held by the ten largest clones. The sequenced sample consisted of blood. The receptors were gathered from a woman between 55 and 75 years old in good health.

This clonotype was seen a handful of times. This chain uses TRBV5-1 with TRBJ2-7; D unclear. There are 16 residues in the CDR3. Germline CDR1 reads SGHRS; CDR2 reads YFSETQ. V lost 4 bases, J lost 0 bases, and 17 bases lay in between. CDR3 sequence: CASSVVGLPASYEQYF. CDR3 sequence (DNA): TGCGCCAGCAGCGTTGTGGGTTTGCCAGCCTCCTACGAGCAGTACTTC.

The V gene is TRBV2, the J gene TRBJ2-7, with TRBD2 matching 7 bases. V gave up 7 bases and J gave up 11 bases; unmatched junction bases: 14. Germline loops: CDR1 SNHLY, CDR2 FYNNEI. The CDR3 is 13 residues long. CDR3 sequence (DNA): TGTGCCAGCAAGGGGACTTCAAAGGCGGGGGAGTACTTC. Encoded protein: CASKGTSKAGEYF.

This clonotype was recorded at least ten times. This chain links TRBV7-6 with TRBJ2-1; no firm D call. Germline CDR1 is SGHVS and CDR2 is FNYEAQ. With 4 bases removed from V and 8 bases from J, the gap between germline ends came to 9 bases. This CDR3 is built from 12 residues. CDR3 amino acids: CASSSGAYEQFF. CDR3 bases: TGTGCCAGCAGCTCTGGAGCGTATGAGCAGTTCTTC.

V and J are TRBV29-1 and TRBJ2-3; 7 positions match TRBD2. The V segment lost 7 bases and the J segment 0 bases; nucleotides outside the gene matches: 10. The germline V gene has CDR1 SQVTM and CDR2 ANQGSEA. The CDR3 loop spans 15 amino acids. The CDR3: CSAGGGETSTDTQYF. The CDR3 DNA is TGCAGCGCTGGGGGGGGAGAAACTAGCACAGATACGCAGTATTTT.

V gene TRBV5-1 combines with J gene TRBJ1-2, with D unclear. This CDR3 is built from 16 residues. CDR1 and CDR2 from the germline V gene are SGHRS and YFSETQ. V lost 5 bases to trimming and J lost 0 bases, with 17 bases between them. CDR3 protein: CASSSDSSRANYGYTF. The CDR3 DNA follows: TGCGCCAGCAGTTCCGATTCCTCTCGAGCTAACTATGGCTACACCTTC.

This clonotype was seen a few times. This rearrangement joins TRBV27 to TRBJ1-1; 7 nucleotides line up with TRBD1. Germline assignment: CDR1 MNHEY and CDR2 SMNVEV (reference sequence). The CDR3 is 14 residues long. The V and J ends lost 2 bases and 3 bases, in that order; junction bases with no gene match: 3. The CDR3, as DNA: TGTGCCAGCAGTTTACAGGGGGACGACACTGAAGCTTTCTTT. Protein sequence: CASSLQGDDTEAFF.

The genes are TRBV3-1 and TRBJ2-1, with 10 bases fitting TRBD2. Losses at the gene ends were 1 base for V and 4 bases for J; bases not matched to a gene: 10. The CDR3 spans 18 residues. Germline CDR1 reads LGHDT; CDR2 reads YNNKEL (reference sequence). CDR3 sequence reads: CASSQGAGGPQAYNEQFF. CDR3 DNA sequence: TGTGCCAGCAGCCAAGGAGCGGGGGGGCCTCAGGCTTACAATGAGCAGTTCTTC.

The CDR3: CATSDYRDTGELFF. The DNA for the CDR3 is TGTGCCACCAGTGATTACAGGGACACCGGGGAGCTGTTTTTT. The V and J genes are TRBV24-1 and TRBJ2-2; weak D call: TRBD1 (6 bases). V gave up 2 bases and J gave up 3 bases, with 6 bases separating them. Germline-derived CDR1 and CDR2 are KGHDR and SFDVKD. This CDR3 region has 14 residues.

This CDR3 reads CASSLRPGASGISNEQFF. CDR3 nucleotide sequence: TGCGCCAGCAGCTTGCGACCCGGCGCCAGCGGGATAAGCAATGAGCAGTTCTTC. The chain is built from TRBV5-1 and TRBJ2-1; 7 bases fit TRBD2. This CDR3 is built from 18 residues. Germline-derived CDR1 and CDR2 are SGHRS and YFSETQ. Germline trimming cut 1 base from V and 6 bases from J; bases unmatched to any gene: 16.